The T cell receptor beta chain under discussion was sequenced for a study of beta chain features in type 1 diabetes. All of the isolated RNA was reverse transcribed, so expressed TCRB transcripts were sequenced. TCRdb keeps only in-frame clones here, not all; method: immunoSEQ multiplex PCR. Of more than 200,000 clones in the sample, more than 15% are singletons; the top ten hold approximately 0.086%. The study's findings and limits: TCRB CDR3s were moderately but significantly shorter in Type 1 diabetes patients in all four CD4+ subsets.

There are 12 residues in the CDR3. Germline V lookup: CDR1 SQVTM, CDR2 ANQGSEA. The ends were cut back, 3 bases at V and 5 bases at J, with 10 bases in the middle. A word on this clone: Its matching antigen is unknown.

Material for sequencing was naive CD4+ T cells from blood. This chain joins TRBV29-1 and TRBJ2-5; D is uncertain. The sequence was collected from a young man with type 1 diabetes. This CDR3 reads CSVEKGAETQYF. CDR3 nucleotide sequence: TGCAGCGTTGAGAAAGGAGCGGAGACCCAGTACTTC. Full variable domain (outside the CDR3, taken from reference TRBV29-1 and TRBJ2-5): SAVISQKPSRDICQRGTSLTIQCQVDSQVTMMFWYRQQPGQSLTLIATANQGSEATYESGFVIDKFPISRPNLTFSTLTVSNMSPEDSSIYLCSVEKGAETQYFGPGTRLLVL.